These T cell receptor beta chains were read from a single sample in a study of graft-versus-host responses after intestinal transplantation. This table comes from immunoSEQ multiplex PCR, and its TCRdb copy is limited to in-frame clones, with some not included. The data hold 20,000 to 30,000 clones, with approximately 87% observed a single time. The material sequenced was PBMCs, taken almost 29 days after intestinal transplant. These receptors were taken from a human patient who received an intestinal transplant, so some T cells may come from the graft donor. CDR3s include the opening cysteine and the closing phenylalanine or tryptophan. The order of the fields is D gene, V gene, J gene, clone size, CDR3 DNA, CDR3 protein. D genes are given only for firm matches. Rows may omit the clone size; those that give it use once, few, many or a size class.

>NA|TRBV12-2|TRBJ2-7|NA
TGTGCAAGTCGCTTTCTCCAAGAATATGTGACTCGGACCCAATCCTACGAGCAGTACTTC
CASRFLQEYVTRTQSYEQYF
>NA|TRBV6-1|TRBJ1-1|NA
TGTGCCAGCAGGGAACAGTATTTGAACACTGAAGCTTTCTTT
CASREQYLNTEAFF
>NA|TRBV19|TRBJ2-1|NA
TGTGCCAGTAGTATCCTGGCGTCGTCATTATACAATGAGCAGTTCTTC
CASSILASSLYNEQFF
>TRBD1|TRBV4-1|TRBJ1-2|NA
TGCGCCAGCAGCCAGGGACAGGGGGGTATCGCCATGTATGGCTACACCTTC
CASSQGQGGIAMYGYTF
>NA|TRBV19|TRBJ2-7|NA
TGTGCCAGTAGTATAGTTGGGAGCTCCTACGAGCAGTACTTC
CASSIVGSSYEQYF
>TRBD2|TRBV28|TRBJ2-1|NA
TGTGCCAGCAGTTGGGGACTAATACTTTACAATGAGCAGTTCTTC
CASSWGLILYNEQFF
>TRBD1|TRBV7-6|TRBJ1-2|NA
TGTGCCAGCAGCTTAGGTTCGACAGGGGGCCTCTATGGCTACACCTTC
CASSLGSTGGLYGYTF
>NA|TRBV19|TRBJ2-1|NA
TGTGCCAGTAGTATAGGAAGTGAGCAGTTCTTC
CASSIGSEQFF
>NA|TRBV4-1|TRBJ1-5|NA
TGCGCCAGCAGCCAAGTTTTCGGGACACTCCCTTGGGGGGGTGTACGCAATCAGCCCCAGCATTTT
CASSQVFGTLPWGGVRNQPQHF
>TRBD1|TRBV27|TRBJ1-3|NA
TGTGCCAGCAGCCCGGACAGGGGGGACACCATATATTTT
CASSPDRGDTIYF
>NA|TRBV6-1|TRBJ1-1|NA
TGTGCCAGCAACCCGGGACTGATGAACACTGAAGCTTTCTTT
CASNPGLMNTEAFF
>TRBD2|TRBV27|TRBJ2-2|NA
TGTGCCAGCAGCCGACTAGCAGGGACCGGGGAGCTGTTTTTT
CASSRLAGTGELFF
>NA|TRBV5-6|TRBJ2-7|NA
TGTGCCAGCAGCTTGGACGACGAGCAGTACTTC
CASSLDDEQYF
>NA|TRBV5-4|TRBJ2-2|few
TGTGCCAGCAGCTTAGGTCTCGCCCCGGGGGAGCTGTTTTTT
CASSLGLAPGELFF
>NA|TRBV28|TRBJ1-1|NA
TGTGCCAGCAGTTTAGGGGAGGGGGTTGGAGCTTTCTTT
CASSLGEGVGAFF
>NA|TRBV27|TRBJ2-3|NA
TGTGCTACCACCCCACTAGCTGGCACAGATACGCAGTATTTT
CATTPLAGTDTQYF
>TRBD1|TRBV4-3|TRBJ1-6|NA
TGCGCCAGCAGCCAAACCTGGCCACAGGGGAATTCACCCCTCCACTTT
CASSQTWPQGNSPLHF